The 4 T cell receptor beta chains given below trace back to one sample, sequenced in a study of early T cells in non-severe SARS-CoV-2 infection. TCRdb itself ran the 5' RACE reads through MiXCR, one entry per CDR3 protein. This table has about 67,000 distinct CDR3 sequences, around 10% appearing once. The sample comprised whole blood. The receptors derive from an adult who was a healthcare worker with PCR-confirmed SARS-CoV-2 infection or an uninfected control (not recorded which).

This clonotype was picked up a small number of times. The chain carries TRBV5-1 and TRBJ1-1; TRBD1 might be the D (5 bases). The CDR3 totals 13 residues. V was pared by 6 bases and J by 3 bases, with 12 bases between. Germline values: CDR1 SGHRS, CDR2 YFSETQ. CDR3 nucleotide sequence: TGCGCCAGCAAAAACAGGCCCGACACTGAAGCTTTCTTT. Residues: CASKNRPDTEAFF. Full variable domain (missing parts from reference TRBV5-1 and TRBJ1-1): KAGVTQTPRYLIKTRGQQVTLSCSPISGHRSVSWYQQTPGQGLQFLFEYFSETQRNKGNFPGRFSGRQFSNSRSEMNVSTLELGDSALYLCASKNRPDTEAFFGQGTRLTVV.

This clonotype appeared a few times. This chain connects TRBV29-1 to TRBJ1-2; possible D gene TRBD1, 6 bases. CDR1 SQVTM and CDR2 ANQGSEA come from the germline V gene. V was shortened by 7 bases and J by 8 bases, with 14 bases between the two germline ends. The CDR3 loop spans 11 amino acids. The CDR3 coding sequence is TGCAGCGCAGGCACAGGGAGGGGCTACACCTTC. This translates into CSAGTGRGYTF.

This clonotype was seen a few times. This chain links TRBV30 with TRBJ2-1; a possible D gene is TRBD1 (6 bases). The germline CDR1 and CDR2 sequences are GTSNPN and SVGIG (reference sequence). V gave up 2 bases and J gave up 4 bases, with 15 bases separating them. This CDR3 comprises 15 residues. The CDR3 spells CAWSQGPPGYNEQFF. CDR3 DNA sequence: TGTGCCTGGAGTCAGGGGCCTCCCGGGTACAATGAGCAGTTCTTC.

This clonotype has ten or more counts. This chain uses TRBV27 with TRBJ1-2; 8 bases line up with TRBD1. Looked up from germline, CDR1 is MNHEY and CDR2 is SMNVEV (reference sequence). After removal of 8 bases from V and 4 bases from J, the junction contained 15 bases not matched to a gene. This CDR3 comprises 16 residues. The CDR3 protein is CASQKAARGLSYGYTF. In DNA, the CDR3 is TGTGCCAGCCAGAAGGCCGCCAGGGGGCTTAGCTATGGCTACACCTTC.